The 6 T cell receptor beta chains listed next were all sequenced from one sample in a study. One entry per CDR3 protein, called by TCRdb with MiXCR from the RT-PCR reads. The sample yields hundreds of thousands of distinct CDR3 sequences, 14% seen once. Specimen: memory CD4+ T cells from blood. The receptors here all came from a female donor in good health, serving as a healthy control.

This clonotype was detected ten times or more. The chain recombines TRBV5-6 with TRBJ1-5; no clear D. In germline, CDR1 is SGHDT, CDR2 YYEEEE. V gave up 2 bases and J gave up 7 bases, with 13 bases separating them. The CDR3 spans 14 residues. CDR3 sequence (DNA): TGTGCCAGCAGCTTTAGTACAGCCCAACAGCCCCAGCATTTT. Translated, it gives CASSFSTAQQPQHF.

CDR3 DNA sequence: TGTGCCAGCAGCCAAGATGAAGGGGTGGATCAGCCCCAGCATTTT. Protein product: CASSQDEGVDQPQHF. This sequence joins TRBV4-2 and TRBJ1-5; possibly TRBD1 for D (5 bases). This CDR3 is 15 amino acids long. Trimming cost V 0 bases and J 5 bases, with 11 bases left between them. Germline-derived CDR1 and CDR2 are LGHNA and YNFKEQ.

V usage is TRBV3-1 and J usage is TRBJ1-2; 7 positions match TRBD1. The J segment lost 4 bases and the V segment lost 5 bases, leaving 10 bases of the junction unmatched. CDR3 length equals 15 residues. Per the germline V gene, CDR1 is LGHDT and CDR2 is YNNKEL (reference sequence). The CDR3 spells CASSYDRVIGYGYTF. CDR3 DNA sequence: TGTGCCAGCAGCTACGACAGGGTTATTGGCTATGGCTACACCTTC. The full variable domain, in which reference TRBV3-1 and TRBJ1-2 provide the parts outside the CDR3, is DTAVSQTPKYLVTQMGNDKSIKCEQNLGHDTMYWYKQDSKKFLKIMFSYNNKELIINETVPNRFSPKSPDKAHLNLHINSLELGDSAVYFCASSYDRVIGYGYTFGSGTRLTVV.

V and J are TRBV11-2 and TRBJ1-2, with 8 bases matching TRBD1. V lost 1 base to trimming and J lost 5 bases; unmatched junction nucleotides: 3. This CDR3 has 14 amino acids. Germline lookup yields CDR1 SGHAT and CDR2 FQNNGV. CDR3 in amino acids: CASSLGRQGYGYTF. The CDR3 bases are TGTGCCAGCAGCTTAGGGCGACAGGGGTATGGCTACACCTTC.

The rearrangement links TRBV24-1 to TRBJ1-2; D unclear. The CDR3 is made up of 14 amino acids. The germline CDR1 and CDR2 sequences are KGHDR and SFDVKD. Trimming left V 2 bases short and J 5 bases short, with 11 bases between. The chain's CDR3 is CATSDYRAEYGYTF. The CDR3 coding sequence is TGTGCCACCAGTGATTATCGGGCTGAGTATGGCTACACCTTC.

The chain couples TRBV20-1 to TRBJ1-1; D remains unclear. Germline V CDR1 and CDR2: DFQATT, SNEGSKA (reference sequence). CDR3 size: 13 residues. Deletions cut 2 bases from V and 5 bases from J, with 12 bases between. The DNA for the CDR3 is TGCAGTGCTAGACCTACCGGTATTACTGAAGCTTTCTTT. Protein sequence: CSARPTGITEAFF.